These T cell receptor beta chains were read from a single sample in a study of OX40 agonist ivuxolimab in advanced cancers. Libraries were prepared by immunoSEQ multiplex PCR; TCRdb keeps only in-frame clonotypes and omits some of them. The sample holds approximately 77,000 clones; around 93% are singletons and the top ten take approximately 10%. This material consisted of CD4+ or CD8+ T cells sorted from blood, taken in a trial of the OX40 agonist ivuxolimab. The origin of the receptors is an adult with an advanced solid tumor such as melanoma, head and neck, liver or kidney cancer. Each CDR3 is given with its conserved first and last residue. The D gene is left open where the match is weak. Clone sizes are given selectively: once, few, many, or a class where the clone is expanded.

CDR3nt: TGCAGCGTTGAAGTGTGGGAGGGTGAGCAGTTCTTC
CDR3aa: CSVEVWEGEQFF
j_gene: TRBJ2-1
abundance: .
v_gene: TRBV29-1
d_gene: TRBD2

CDR3nt: TGCGCCAGCAGCGGATACCAGGGCTCTGGGGCCAACGTCCTGACTTTC
CDR3aa: CASSGYQGSGANVLTF
j_gene: TRBJ2-6
abundance: once
v_gene: TRBV5-1
d_gene: .

CDR3nt: TGTGCCAGCAGCCCGACTAGCTCCTACGAGCAGTACTTC
CDR3aa: CASSPTSSYEQYF
j_gene: TRBJ2-7
abundance: .
v_gene: TRBV5-4
d_gene: .

CDR3nt: TGTGCCAGTAGTTATACCACTGAAGCTTTCTTT
CDR3aa: CASSYTTEAFF
j_gene: TRBJ1-1
abundance: once
v_gene: TRBV19
d_gene: .

CDR3nt: TGTGCCAGCAGCTTGACCGGGGGCTCGGCCGAGCAGTACTTC
CDR3aa: CASSLTGGSAEQYF
j_gene: TRBJ2-7
abundance: .
v_gene: TRBV5-4
d_gene: .

CDR3nt: TGCGCCAGCAGCCAAGACGTGGGGGGCGACTATGGCTACACCTTC
CDR3aa: CASSQDVGGDYGYTF
j_gene: TRBJ1-2
abundance: .
v_gene: TRBV4-3
d_gene: .

CDR3nt: TGTGCCAGCAGCTTAACAGGCACTGAAGCTTTCTTT
CDR3aa: CASSLTGTEAFF
j_gene: TRBJ1-1
abundance: few
v_gene: TRBV13
d_gene: .

CDR3nt: TGTGCCAGCAGTGACCCGGGGGAGACCACAGATACGCAGTATTTT
CDR3aa: CASSDPGETTDTQYF
j_gene: TRBJ2-3
abundance: .
v_gene: TRBV2
d_gene: .

CDR3nt: TGTGCCAGCAGCTCAGGTGGGGGTAAGGGGCAGTACTTC
CDR3aa: CASSSGGGKGQYF
j_gene: TRBJ2-7
abundance: .
v_gene: TRBV9
d_gene: .

CDR3nt: TGTGCCAGCAGTTTAGACCACAGTTACCCTCGCTATGGCTACACCTTC
CDR3aa: CASSLDHSYPRYGYTF
j_gene: TRBJ1-2
abundance: .
v_gene: TRBV27
d_gene: .

CDR3nt: TGTGCCAGCAGTGAAGAACACTCTGGGGCCAACGTCCTGACTTTC
CDR3aa: CASSEEHSGANVLTF
j_gene: TRBJ2-6
abundance: .
v_gene: TRBV6-1
d_gene: .

CDR3nt: TGCGCCAGCAGCCCGGAGGACAGGGAGCGTGGCTACACCTTC
CDR3aa: CASSPEDRERGYTF
j_gene: TRBJ1-2
abundance: .
v_gene: TRBV5-1
d_gene: TRBD1

CDR3nt: TGTGCCAGCAGTGTTAGCGGGGATTACAATGAGCAGTTCTTC
CDR3aa: CASSVSGDYNEQFF
j_gene: TRBJ2-1
abundance: .
v_gene: TRBV6-1
d_gene: TRBD2

CDR3nt: TGTGCCAGCAGTTACGGGGTCCTCGAGCCCCAGCATTTT
CDR3aa: CASSYGVLEPQHF
j_gene: TRBJ1-5
abundance: .
v_gene: TRBV6-5
d_gene: .

CDR3nt: TGTGCCAGCAGCTTAAGGCCCGGGGAGCTGTTTTTT
CDR3aa: CASSLRPGELFF
j_gene: TRBJ2-2
abundance: .
v_gene: TRBV7-9
d_gene: .

CDR3nt: TGTGCCAGCAGTGCACGTACAGGGTCCAATGGCTACACCTTC
CDR3aa: CASSARTGSNGYTF
j_gene: TRBJ1-2
abundance: .
v_gene: TRBV6-1
d_gene: .

CDR3nt: TGCGCCAGCAGCTTGGCTAAAGGGAGGCCACCGTACCAAGAGACCCAGTACTTC
CDR3aa: CASSLAKGRPPYQETQYF
j_gene: TRBJ2-5
abundance: .
v_gene: TRBV5-1
d_gene: .

CDR3nt: TGCGCCAGCAGCCTCTGGCTAGGGAATGAGCAGTTCTTC
CDR3aa: CASSLWLGNEQFF
j_gene: TRBJ2-1
abundance: .
v_gene: TRBV5-1
d_gene: .

CDR3nt: TGTGCCAGCAGCCCGGGGACAGGGGCATACAATGAGCAGTTCTTC
CDR3aa: CASSPGTGAYNEQFF
j_gene: TRBJ2-1
abundance: .
v_gene: TRBV27
d_gene: TRBD1

CDR3nt: TGTGCCAGTAGTTGGGGACAGGGGTACGAGCAGTACTTC
CDR3aa: CASSWGQGYEQYF
j_gene: TRBJ2-7
abundance: .
v_gene: TRBV19
d_gene: TRBD1